The 10 T cell receptor beta chains given below trace back to one sample, sequenced in a study of blood T cell repertoires in COVID-19. Assay used: immunoSEQ multiplex PCR; TCRdb lists only in-frame clones, some missing. The table has approximately 210,000 clones, under 90% seen once; the top ten hold just under 20%. The source material was peripheral blood. The receptors were gathered from a man aged 25 to 45 with active or convalescent COVID-19.

The chain couples TRBV9 to TRBJ1-2; 7 nucleotides match TRBD1. The V segment lost 0 bases and the J segment 4 bases; nucleotides outside the gene matches: 6. The CDR3 is 15 amino acids. In germline, CDR1 is SGDLS, CDR2 YYNGEE. The CDR3 region has the DNA TGTGCCAGCAGCGTAGATTCAGGGGGGATCTATGGCTACACCTTC. Translating gives CASSVDSGGIYGYTF.

This sequence joins TRBV13 and TRBJ1-6, with D perhaps TRBD1 (6 bases). The CDR3 spans 15 residues. From germline, CDR1 is PRHDT and CDR2 FYEKMQ (reference sequence). V dropped 0 bases and J dropped 9 bases, with 12 bases sitting between them. Written as DNA, the CDR3 is TGTGCCAGCAGCTTAGGAGTGCAGGGGACTTCACCCCTCCACTTT. This encodes CASSLGVQGTSPLHF.

The rearrangement links TRBV27 to TRBJ2-1; 7 bases line up with TRBD1. The CDR3 is 14 residues long. Germline loops: CDR1 MNHEY, CDR2 SMNVEV (reference sequence). The J segment lost 3 bases and the V segment lost 5 bases, leaving 4 bases of the junction unmatched. The CDR3 DNA is TGTGCCAGCAGTCTCTGGGACAGCTACAATGAGCAGTTCTTC. It codes for CASSLWDSYNEQFF.

This clone turned up a few times. The chain links TRBV5-6 to TRBJ2-7; TRBD1 matches at 8 bases. CDR1 and CDR2 (germline): SGHDT, YYEEEE. CDR3 length equals 15 residues. The V and J ends lost 0 bases and 2 bases, in that order; junction bases with no gene match: 4. CDR3 amino acids: CASSLVGQGPYEQYF. CDR3 coding DNA: TGTGCCAGCAGCTTGGTTGGACAGGGTCCCTACGAGCAGTACTTC.

CDR3 in amino acids: CASSPGGPSGANVLTF. For the CDR3, the DNA is TGCGCCAGCAGCCCCGGGGGACCTTCTGGGGCCAACGTCCTGACTTTC. The chain carries TRBV5-1 and TRBJ2-6, with D possibly being TRBD2 (6 bases). Trimming left V 4 bases short and J 1 base short, with 12 bases between. Germline-derived CDR1 and CDR2 are SGHRS and YFSETQ. The CDR3 consists of 16 residues.

This chain uses TRBV21-1 with TRBJ2-4; the table's D call, TRBD1, has no DNA check behind it. TRBV21-1 is a recognized pseudogene. The CDR3 runs 17 residues. The CDR3 bases are TGTGCCAGCAGTTCTCCCGGGACAGGCAGAGCCAAAAACATTCAGTACTTC. This encodes CASSSPGTGRAKNIQYF.

The chain uses TRBV28 and TRBJ1-3; D not resolved. The germline V and J ends were trimmed by 7 bases and 0 bases, with 19 bases remaining between them. The CDR3 is 17 amino acids. CDR1 and CDR2 (germline): MDHEN, SYDVKM. Here the CDR3 reads CASTGMQRYYSGNTIYF. In DNA form, the CDR3 reads TGTGCCAGCACCGGGATGCAGAGATACTACTCTGGAAACACCATATATTTT. Looking up the rest from reference TRBV28 and TRBJ1-3 gives the full variable domain: DVKVTQSSRYLVKRTGEKVFLECVQDMDHENMFWYRQDPGLGLRLIYFSYDVKMKEKGDIPEGYSVSREKKERFSLILESASTNQTSMYLCASTGMQRYYSGNTIYFGEGSWLTVV.

This chain links TRBV5-8 with TRBJ1-1; D not certain. The V end lost 4 bases, the J end lost 3 bases, and 16 bases lay between the germline ends. This CDR3 spans 15 amino acids. The germline gives CDR1 SGHTS, CDR2 YDEGEE. The CDR3: CASSPRGPVDTEAFF. The DNA of the CDR3 is TGTGCCAGCAGCCCCCGAGGTCCCGTTGACACTGAAGCTTTCTTT.

This clone was counted once. The V and J genes are TRBV30 and TRBJ1-2; 8 bases align to TRBD1. The CDR3 consists of 14 residues. V trimming: 4 bases; J trimming: 7 bases; junction bases outside the gene matches: 11. Looked up from germline, CDR1 is GTSNPN and CDR2 is SVGIG (reference sequence). CDR3 amino acids: CAWNQGQGASGYTF. In nucleotides, the CDR3 is TGTGCCTGGAACCAGGGTCAGGGGGCCTCTGGCTACACCTTC.

The V call is TRBV28, the J call TRBJ1-2; maybe TRBD1 (5 bases). This CDR3 spans 14 amino acids. The germline gives CDR1 MDHEN, CDR2 SYDVKM. Trimming took 10 bases from V and 3 from J, leaving 18 bases between them. The CDR3 here is CATRSGGGDYGYTF. In nucleotides, the CDR3 is TGTGCCACCAGATCCGGGGGGGGAGACTATGGCTACACCTTC.